This T cell receptor beta chain appears in the sequencing data of a study of control samples from healthy donors and cancer patients. Repertoires were generated with immunoSEQ multiplex PCR, while TCRdb's copy carries only in-frame clones and drops some. The table includes 150,000 to 200,000 clones, 75% to 95% detected once. V dropped 3 bases and J dropped 0; count of bases not matched to a gene: 0. Germline values: CDR1 SGHRS, CDR2 YFSETQ. The CDR3 has 15 amino acids. The specimen sequenced was blood. This sequence originates from a woman aged 25-40 years in good health. This rearrangement joins TRBV5-1 to TRBJ2-1, with TRBD2 matching over 10 bases. The CDR3 region has the DNA TGCGCCAGCAGCTCTAGCGGGGGCTCCTACAATGAGCAGTTCTTC. It is translated as CASSSSGGSYNEQFF.